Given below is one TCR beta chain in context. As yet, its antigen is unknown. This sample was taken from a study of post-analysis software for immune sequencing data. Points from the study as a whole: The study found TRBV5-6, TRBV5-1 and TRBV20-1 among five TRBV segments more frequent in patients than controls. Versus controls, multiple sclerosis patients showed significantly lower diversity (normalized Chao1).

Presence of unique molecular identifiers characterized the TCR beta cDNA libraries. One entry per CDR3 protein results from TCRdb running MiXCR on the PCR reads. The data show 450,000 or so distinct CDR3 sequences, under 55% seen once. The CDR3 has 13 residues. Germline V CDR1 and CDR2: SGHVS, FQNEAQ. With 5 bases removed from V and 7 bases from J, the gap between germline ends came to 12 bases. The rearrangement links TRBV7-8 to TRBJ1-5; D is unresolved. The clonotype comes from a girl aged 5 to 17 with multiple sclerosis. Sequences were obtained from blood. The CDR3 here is CASSPRLGQPQHF. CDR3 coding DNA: TGTGCCAGCAGCCCAAGGTTGGGCCAGCCCCAGCATTTT.